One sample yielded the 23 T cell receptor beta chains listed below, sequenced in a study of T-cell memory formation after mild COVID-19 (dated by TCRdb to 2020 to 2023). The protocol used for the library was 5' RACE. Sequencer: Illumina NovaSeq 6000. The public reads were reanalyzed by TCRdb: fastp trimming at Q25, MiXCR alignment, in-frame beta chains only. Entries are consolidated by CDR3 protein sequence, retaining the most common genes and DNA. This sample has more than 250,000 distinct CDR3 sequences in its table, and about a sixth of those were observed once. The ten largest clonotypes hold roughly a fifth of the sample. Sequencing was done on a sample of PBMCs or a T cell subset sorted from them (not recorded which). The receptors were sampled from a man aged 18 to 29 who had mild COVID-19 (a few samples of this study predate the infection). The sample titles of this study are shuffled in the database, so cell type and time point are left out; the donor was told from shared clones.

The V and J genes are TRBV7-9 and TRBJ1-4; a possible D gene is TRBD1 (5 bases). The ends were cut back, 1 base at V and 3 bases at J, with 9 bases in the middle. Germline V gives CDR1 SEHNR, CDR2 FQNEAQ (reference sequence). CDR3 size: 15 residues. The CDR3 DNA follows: TGTGCCAGCAGCTTAGGGCTGGGGCCTAATGAAAAACTGTTTTTT. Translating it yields CASSLGLGPNEKLFF.

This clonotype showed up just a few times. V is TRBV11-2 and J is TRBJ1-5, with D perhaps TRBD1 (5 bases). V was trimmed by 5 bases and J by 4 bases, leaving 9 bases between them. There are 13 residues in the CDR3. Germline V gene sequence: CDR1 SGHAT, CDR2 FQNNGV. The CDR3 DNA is TGTGCCAGCAGCCTGGACACTAATCAGCCCCAGCATTTT. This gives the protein CASSLDTNQPQHF. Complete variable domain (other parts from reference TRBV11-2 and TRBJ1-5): EAGVAQSPRYKIIEKRQSVAFWCNPISGHATLYWYQQILGQGPKLLIQFQNNGVVDDSQLPKDRFSAERLKGVDSTLKIQPAKLEDSAVYLCASSLDTNQPQHFGDGTRLSIL.

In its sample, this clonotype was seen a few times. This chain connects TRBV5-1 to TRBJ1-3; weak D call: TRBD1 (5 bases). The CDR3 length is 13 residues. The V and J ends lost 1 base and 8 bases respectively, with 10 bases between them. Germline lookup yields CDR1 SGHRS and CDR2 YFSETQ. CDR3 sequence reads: CASSLSGLDTIYF. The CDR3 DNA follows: TGCGCCAGCAGCTTGTCAGGGTTAGACACCATATATTTT.

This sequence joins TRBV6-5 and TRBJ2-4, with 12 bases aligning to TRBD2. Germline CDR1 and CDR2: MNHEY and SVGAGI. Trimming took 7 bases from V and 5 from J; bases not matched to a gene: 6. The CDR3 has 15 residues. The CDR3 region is CASKLAGGRENIQYF. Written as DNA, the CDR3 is TGTGCCAGCAAACTAGCGGGGGGCCGGGAAAACATTCAGTACTTC.

The CDR3 is CASSLLAGGSPYNEQFF. The CDR3 coding sequence is TGTGCCAGCAGCCTCCTAGCGGGGGGCTCCCCCTACAATGAGCAGTTCTTC. The chain links TRBV7-3 to TRBJ2-1; 11 bases agree with TRBD2. V lost 5 bases and J lost 2; bases outside the gene matches: 8. Germline CDR1 and CDR2: SGHTA and FQGTGA. The CDR3 consists of 17 residues.

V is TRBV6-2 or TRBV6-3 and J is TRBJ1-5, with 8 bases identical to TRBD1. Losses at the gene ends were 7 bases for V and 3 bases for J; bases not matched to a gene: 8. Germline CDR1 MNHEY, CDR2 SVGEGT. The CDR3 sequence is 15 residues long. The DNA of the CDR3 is TGTGCCAGCACCCTTCAGGGGGCCTTCAATCAGCCCCAGCATTTT. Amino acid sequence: CASTLQGAFNQPQHF.

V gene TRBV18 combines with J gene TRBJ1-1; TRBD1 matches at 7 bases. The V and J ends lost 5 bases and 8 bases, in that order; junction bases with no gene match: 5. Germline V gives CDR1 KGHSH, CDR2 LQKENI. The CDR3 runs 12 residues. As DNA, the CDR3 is TGTGCCAGCTCAGCCAGGACAGGCGAAGCTTTCTTT. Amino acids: CASSARTGEAFF.

CDR3: CASSQAGQGNTEAFF. The CDR3 DNA reads TGCGCCAGCAGCCAAGCGGGACAGGGGAACACTGAAGCTTTCTTT. The chain is built from TRBV4-1 and TRBJ1-1, with 9 positions matching TRBD1. This CDR3 has 15 amino acids. Germline CDR1 MGHRA, CDR2 YSYEKL. Trimming took 1 base from V and 1 from J; bases not matched to a gene: 1.

CDR3: CASSYSRGEQFF. CDR3 DNA sequence: TGTGCCAGCAGTTACTCTAGGGGGGAGCAGTTCTTC. The rearrangement joins TRBV6-6 to TRBJ2-1; D is possibly TRBD1 (6 bases). CDR1 MNHNY and CDR2 SVGAGI come from the germline V gene (reference sequence). The V end lost 0 bases, the J end lost 10 bases, and 7 bases lay between the germline ends. This CDR3 comprises 12 residues.

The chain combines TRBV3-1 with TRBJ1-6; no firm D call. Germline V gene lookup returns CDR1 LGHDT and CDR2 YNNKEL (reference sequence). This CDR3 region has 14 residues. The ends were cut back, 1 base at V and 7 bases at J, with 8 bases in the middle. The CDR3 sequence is CASSQVPVNSPLHF. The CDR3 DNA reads TGTGCCAGCAGCCAAGTGCCAGTCAATTCACCCCTCCACTTT.

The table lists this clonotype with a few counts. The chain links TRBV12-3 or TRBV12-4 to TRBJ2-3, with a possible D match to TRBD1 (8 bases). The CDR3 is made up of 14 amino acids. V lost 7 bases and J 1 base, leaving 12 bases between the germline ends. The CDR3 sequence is CASTAGQGTDTQYF. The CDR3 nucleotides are TGTGCCAGCACAGCGGGACAGGGCACAGATACGCAGTATTTT.

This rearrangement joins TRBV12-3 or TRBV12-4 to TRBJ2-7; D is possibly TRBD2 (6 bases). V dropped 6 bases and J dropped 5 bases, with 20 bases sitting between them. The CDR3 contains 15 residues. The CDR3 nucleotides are TGTGCCAGCAGACTCTACCGGGACTCCCACCACGAGCAGTACTTC. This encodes CASRLYRDSHHEQYF.

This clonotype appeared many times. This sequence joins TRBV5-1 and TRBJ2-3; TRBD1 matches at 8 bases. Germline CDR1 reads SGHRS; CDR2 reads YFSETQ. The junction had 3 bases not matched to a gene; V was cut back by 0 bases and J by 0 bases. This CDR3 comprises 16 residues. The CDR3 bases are TGCGCCAGCAGCTTGGCCGGGACAGGTAGCACAGATACGCAGTATTTT. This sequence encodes CASSLAGTGSTDTQYF.

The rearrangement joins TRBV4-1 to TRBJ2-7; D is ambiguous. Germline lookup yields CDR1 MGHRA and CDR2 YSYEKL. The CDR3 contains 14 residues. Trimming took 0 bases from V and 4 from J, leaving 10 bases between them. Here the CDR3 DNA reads TGCGCCAGCAGCCAAGAACTGGGCAGGTACGAGCAGTACTTC. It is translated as CASSQELGRYEQYF.

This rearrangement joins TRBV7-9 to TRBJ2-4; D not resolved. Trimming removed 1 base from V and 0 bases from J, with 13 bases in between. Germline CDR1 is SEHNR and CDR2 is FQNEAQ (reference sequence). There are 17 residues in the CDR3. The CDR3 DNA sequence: TGTGCCAGCAGCTTAGGGGATGCGAGGACAGCCAAAAACATTCAGTACTTC. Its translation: CASSLGDARTAKNIQYF.

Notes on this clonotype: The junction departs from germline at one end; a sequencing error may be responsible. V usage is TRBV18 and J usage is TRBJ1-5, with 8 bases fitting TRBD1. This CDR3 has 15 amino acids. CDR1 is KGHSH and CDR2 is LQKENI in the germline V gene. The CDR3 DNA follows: TGTGGCAGCTCACATCGGACAGGGAGAAGGCAGCCCCAGCATTTT. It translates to CGSSHRTGRRQPQHF.

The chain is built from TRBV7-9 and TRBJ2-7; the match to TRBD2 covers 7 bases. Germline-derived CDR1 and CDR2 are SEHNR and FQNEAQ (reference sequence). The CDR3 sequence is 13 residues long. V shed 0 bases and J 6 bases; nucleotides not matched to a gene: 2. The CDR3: CASSLAGGGEQYF. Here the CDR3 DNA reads TGTGCCAGCAGCTTAGCGGGCGGGGGCGAGCAGTACTTC.

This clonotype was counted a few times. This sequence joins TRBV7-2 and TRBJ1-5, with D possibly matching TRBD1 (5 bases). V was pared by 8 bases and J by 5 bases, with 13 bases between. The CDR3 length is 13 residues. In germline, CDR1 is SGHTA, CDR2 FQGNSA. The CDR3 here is CASGPRGDQPQHF. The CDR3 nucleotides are TGTGCCAGCGGCCCTCGGGGGGATCAGCCCCAGCATTTT.

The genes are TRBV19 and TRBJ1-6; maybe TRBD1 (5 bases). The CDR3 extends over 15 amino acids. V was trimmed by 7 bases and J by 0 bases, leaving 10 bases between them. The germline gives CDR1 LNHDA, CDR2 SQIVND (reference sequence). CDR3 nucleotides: TGTGCCAGTATGGGCAGGGACTCCTATAATTCACCCCTCCACTTT. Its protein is CASMGRDSYNSPLHF.

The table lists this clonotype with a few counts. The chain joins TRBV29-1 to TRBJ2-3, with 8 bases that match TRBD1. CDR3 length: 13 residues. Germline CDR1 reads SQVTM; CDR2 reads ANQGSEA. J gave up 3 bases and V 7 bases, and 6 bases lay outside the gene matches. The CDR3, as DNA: TGCAGCGCTCCAGGGGGCGGGACAGATACGCAGTATTTT. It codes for CSAPGGGTDTQYF.

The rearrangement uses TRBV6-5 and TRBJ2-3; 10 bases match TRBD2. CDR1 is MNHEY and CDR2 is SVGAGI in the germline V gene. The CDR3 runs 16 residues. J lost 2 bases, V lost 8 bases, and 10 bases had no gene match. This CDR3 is CASGLPAGGNTDTQYF. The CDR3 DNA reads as TGTGCCAGCGGACTACCAGCGGGGGGGAACACAGATACGCAGTATTTT.

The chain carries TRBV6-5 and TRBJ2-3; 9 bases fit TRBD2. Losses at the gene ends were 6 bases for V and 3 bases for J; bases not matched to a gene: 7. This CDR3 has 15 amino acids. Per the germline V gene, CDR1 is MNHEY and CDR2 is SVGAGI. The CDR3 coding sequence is TGTGCCAGCAGGACCCTAGCGGGGACAACAGATACGCAGTATTTT. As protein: CASRTLAGTTDTQYF.

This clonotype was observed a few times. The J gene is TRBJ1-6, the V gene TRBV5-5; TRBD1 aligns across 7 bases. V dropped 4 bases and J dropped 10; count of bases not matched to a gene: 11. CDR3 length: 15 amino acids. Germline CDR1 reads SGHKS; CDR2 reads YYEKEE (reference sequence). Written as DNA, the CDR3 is TGTGCCAGCAGCACAACGGACAGGATCGGGTCACCCCTCCACTTT. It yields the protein CASSTTDRIGSPLHF.